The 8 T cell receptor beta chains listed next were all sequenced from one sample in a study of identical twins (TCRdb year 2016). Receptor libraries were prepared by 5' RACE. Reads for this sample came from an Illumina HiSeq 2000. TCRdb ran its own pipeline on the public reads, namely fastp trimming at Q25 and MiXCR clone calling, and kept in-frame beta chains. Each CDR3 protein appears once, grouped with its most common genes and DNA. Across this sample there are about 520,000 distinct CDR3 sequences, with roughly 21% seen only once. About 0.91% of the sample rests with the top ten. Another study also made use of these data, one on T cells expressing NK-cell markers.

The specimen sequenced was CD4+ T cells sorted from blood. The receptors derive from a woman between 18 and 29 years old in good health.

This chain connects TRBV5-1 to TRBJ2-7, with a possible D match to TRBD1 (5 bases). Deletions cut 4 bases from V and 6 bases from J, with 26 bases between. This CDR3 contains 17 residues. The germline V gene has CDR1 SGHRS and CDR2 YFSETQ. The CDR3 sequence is CASSRLGQPRLSLEQYF. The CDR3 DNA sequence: TGCGCCAGCAGCCGGTTGGGGCAGCCAAGGTTATCCCTCGAGCAGTACTTC.

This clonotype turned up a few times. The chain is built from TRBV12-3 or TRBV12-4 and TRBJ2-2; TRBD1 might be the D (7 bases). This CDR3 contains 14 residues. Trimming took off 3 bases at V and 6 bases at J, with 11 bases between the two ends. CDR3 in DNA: TGTGCCAGCAGTTTTACAGGGGAGGCCGGGGAGCTGTTTTTT. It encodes CASSFTGEAGELFF.

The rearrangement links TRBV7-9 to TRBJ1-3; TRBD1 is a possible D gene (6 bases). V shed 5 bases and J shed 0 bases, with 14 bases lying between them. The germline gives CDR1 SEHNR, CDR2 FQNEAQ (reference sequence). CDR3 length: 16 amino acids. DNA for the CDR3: TGTGCCAGCAGCCAAGACAGGCTCACCTCTGGAAACACCATATATTTT. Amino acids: CASSQDRLTSGNTIYF.

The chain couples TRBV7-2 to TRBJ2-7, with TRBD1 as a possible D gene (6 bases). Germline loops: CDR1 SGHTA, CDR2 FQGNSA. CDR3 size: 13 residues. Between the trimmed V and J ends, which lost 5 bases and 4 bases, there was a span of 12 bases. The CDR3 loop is CASSPRTEYEQYF. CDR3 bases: TGTGCCAGCAGCCCAAGGACAGAATACGAGCAGTACTTC. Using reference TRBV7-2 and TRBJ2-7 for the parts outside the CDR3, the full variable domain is GAGVSQSPSNKVTEKGKDVELRCDPISGHTALYWYRQSLGQGLEFLIYFQGNSAPDKSGLPSDRFSAERTGGSVSTLTIQRTQQEDSAVYLCASSPRTEYEQYFGPGTRLTVT.

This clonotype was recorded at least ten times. CDR3 DNA sequence: TGTGCCAGCAGTTACCCGAGACAGGGGAAATACGAGCAGTACTTC. Its protein is CASSYPRQGKYEQYF. The V and J genes are TRBV6-5 and TRBJ2-7; 8 nucleotides agree with TRBD1. The germline V gene encodes CDR1 MNHEY and CDR2 SVGAGI. Unmatched junction bases numbered 7, after V lost 2 bases and J lost 4 bases. The CDR3 is 15 amino acids.

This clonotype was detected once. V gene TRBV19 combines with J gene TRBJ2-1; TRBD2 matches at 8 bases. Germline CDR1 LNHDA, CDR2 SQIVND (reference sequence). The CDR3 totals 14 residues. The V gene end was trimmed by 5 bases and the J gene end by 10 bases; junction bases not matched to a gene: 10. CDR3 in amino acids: CASSDPGGAEEQFF. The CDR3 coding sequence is TGTGCCAGTAGTGATCCCGGGGGGGCAGAAGAGCAGTTCTTC.

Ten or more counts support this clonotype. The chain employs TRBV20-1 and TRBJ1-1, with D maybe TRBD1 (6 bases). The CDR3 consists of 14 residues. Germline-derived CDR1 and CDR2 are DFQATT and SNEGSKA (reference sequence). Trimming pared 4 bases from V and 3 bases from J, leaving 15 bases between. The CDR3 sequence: CSAKNKGVDTEAFF. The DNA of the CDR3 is TGCAGTGCTAAGAACAAGGGGGTGGACACTGAAGCTTTCTTT.

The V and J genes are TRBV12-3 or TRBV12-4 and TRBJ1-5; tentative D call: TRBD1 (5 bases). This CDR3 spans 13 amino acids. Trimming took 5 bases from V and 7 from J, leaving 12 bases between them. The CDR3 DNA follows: TGTGCCAGCAGTGCGCAGGGAGGCCAGCCCCAGCATTTT. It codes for CASSAQGGQPQHF.